A selection of T cell receptor beta chains follows, all from one sample in a study of T cells in pancreatic ductal adenocarcinoma. Some clones are missing from TCRdb's copy, which holds only in-frame ones; the method was immunoSEQ multiplex PCR. The data show just under 30,000 clones, with around nine tenths seen just once and roughly 2% held by the top ten. The specimen sequenced was PBMCs. The receptors come from a human donor with pancreatic ductal adenocarcinoma. Each CDR3 is given with its conserved first and last residue. The D gene is left open where the match is weak.

length: 13; V: TRBV7-9; D: .; J: TRBJ2-7; CDR3: CASSQLRSYEQYF
length: 15; V: TRBV6-5; D: .; J: TRBJ1-5; CDR3: CASRVRGNGDQPQHF
length: 17; V: TRBV12-5; D: TRBD2; J: TRBJ2-3; CDR3: CASGLGRSGRRTDTQYF
length: 14; V: TRBV6-5; D: .; J: TRBJ2-1; CDR3: CASSYSIGGNEQFF
length: 12; V: TRBV11-2; D: .; J: TRBJ1-1; CDR3: CASSIENTEAFF
length: 15; V: TRBV7-9; D: .; J: TRBJ2-7; CDR3: CASSPQRDSAVKQYF
length: 15; V: TRBV5-1; D: .; J: TRBJ2-3; CDR3: CASSLEGGSTDTQYF
length: 13; V: TRBV7-6; D: .; J: TRBJ2-5; CDR3: CASSRDQGETQYF
length: 16; V: TRBV7-7; D: TRBD1; J: TRBJ2-1; CDR3: CASSLSPGTGGGEQFF
length: 15; V: TRBV11-2; D: .; J: TRBJ2-5; CDR3: CASSFRTASQETQYF
length: 14; V: TRBV6-1; D: .; J: TRBJ1-3; CDR3: CATQRRAAGNTIYF
length: 13; V: TRBV6-1; D: .; J: TRBJ2-2; CDR3: CASSEGDTGELFF
length: 12; V: TRBV9; D: .; J: TRBJ2-3; CDR3: CASSAQGDTQYF
length: 16; V: TRBV2; D: TRBD1; J: TRBJ1-1; CDR3: CASTRDRGLMNTEAFF
length: 15; V: TRBV7-8; D: .; J: TRBJ1-5; CDR3: CASSARWVLGTPQHF
length: 16; V: TRBV10-3; D: TRBD2; J: TRBJ2-3; CDR3: CAIRTSGRQSTDTQYF
length: 15; V: TRBV2; D: .; J: TRBJ2-2; CDR3: CASSPTWGSSGELFF
length: 14; V: TRBV7-6; D: .; J: TRBJ2-7; CDR3: CASSPGTLAYEQYF
length: 12; V: TRBV30; D: TRBD1; J: TRBJ2-1; CDR3: CAWSRDRAQQFF
length: 10; V: TRBV6-1; D: .; J: TRBJ2-7; CDR3: CASTGGEQYF
length: 13; V: TRBV6-5; D: .; J: TRBJ1-1; CDR3: CASSYRVWDGAFF
length: 16; V: TRBV6-4; D: TRBD2; J: TRBJ2-1; CDR3: CASSRGSGRPYNEQFF
length: 13; V: TRBV9; D: TRBD2; J: TRBJ2-7; CDR3: CASSQRDSYEQYF
length: 13; V: TRBV7-3; D: .; J: TRBJ2-1; CDR3: CASSPTGYNEQFF
length: 15; V: TRBV11-2; D: TRBD1; J: TRBJ1-1; CDR3: CASSGKQGAVSEAFF
length: 14; V: TRBV14; D: TRBD2; J: TRBJ2-1; CDR3: CASSSLAGRNEQFF
length: 19; V: TRBV7-9; D: TRBD2; J: TRBJ2-3; CDR3: CASSLALGRGSLRTDTQYF
length: 14; V: TRBV25-1; D: TRBD1; J: TRBJ1-2; CDR3: CASSAGQGARGYTF
length: 15; V: TRBV5-1; D: TRBD1; J: TRBJ1-3; CDR3: CASSPDRYSGNTIYF
length: 15; V: TRBV4-2; D: .; J: TRBJ1-2; CDR3: CASSQDSQPGRGYTF
length: 15; V: TRBV19; D: .; J: TRBJ1-5; CDR3: CASSIYHDSNQPQHF
length: 16; V: TRBV5-6; D: .; J: TRBJ1-1; CDR3: CASSFGWGPMNTEAFF
length: 14; V: TRBV11-3; D: .; J: TRBJ1-1; CDR3: CASSLDRANTEAFF
length: 11; V: TRBV2; D: .; J: TRBJ1-2; CDR3: CATGDNYGYTF
length: 14; V: TRBV7-9; D: TRBD1; J: TRBJ2-7; CDR3: CASSPDRAAYEQYF
length: 12; V: TRBV29-1; D: .; J: TRBJ2-2; CDR3: CSVGQGTGELFF
length: 14; V: TRBV5-4; D: TRBD1; J: TRBJ1-5; CDR3: CASSKGQGDQPQHF
length: 15; V: TRBV7-7; D: .; J: TRBJ2-2; CDR3: CASSLALSGTGELFF
length: 12; V: TRBV29-1; D: .; J: TRBJ2-7; CDR3: CSVVPGTDEQYF
length: 13; V: TRBV15; D: .; J: TRBJ2-5; CDR3: CATSRGGGETQYF
length: 15; V: TRBV5-6; D: .; J: TRBJ2-4; CDR3: CASSLFRAAKNIQYF
length: 17; V: TRBV5-1; D: TRBD1; J: TRBJ2-2; CDR3: CASSRGTGAQNTGELFF
length: 14; V: TRBV25-1; D: .; J: TRBJ2-1; CDR3: CASGDGFTYNEQFF
length: 14; V: TRBV11-3; D: .; J: TRBJ1-1; CDR3: CASSSSAGGTEAFF
length: 14; V: TRBV4-1; D: .; J: TRBJ1-4; CDR3: CASSQDRHGEKLFF
length: 13; V: TRBV11-3; D: TRBD2; J: TRBJ2-7; CDR3: CASSWGLAYEQYF
length: 14; V: TRBV4-2; D: TRBD2; J: TRBJ2-1; CDR3: CASRLGREYNEQFF
length: 15; V: TRBV7-2; D: .; J: TRBJ2-2; CDR3: CASYGSGARTGELFF
length: 17; V: TRBV28; D: TRBD1; J: TRBJ1-2; CDR3: CASSFAHRGGTVNGYTF
length: 15; V: TRBV5-1; D: .; J: TRBJ2-7; CDR3: CASSSTPQVGLEQYF
length: 13; V: TRBV5-1; D: .; J: TRBJ1-1; CDR3: CASSRDMNTEAFF
length: 18; V: TRBV27; D: TRBD2; J: TRBJ2-1; CDR3: CASSKGLRLAAANNEQFF
length: 19; V: TRBV2; D: TRBD2; J: TRBJ2-2; CDR3: CASSEGGTGLAVNTGELFF
length: 15; V: TRBV19; D: .; J: TRBJ1-5; CDR3: CATKSGVYSNQPQHF